Listed below are T cell receptor beta chains from one sample, sequenced in a study of blood T cell repertoires in COVID-19. TCRdb's table, derived via immunoSEQ multiplex PCR, lists solely in-frame clones and lacks some. The sample consists of about 220,000 clones, approximately 81% of them appearing once. The specimen sequenced was peripheral blood. These receptors were collected from a woman older than 75 with acute or convalescent COVID-19. Each CDR3 is given with its conserved first and last residue. Fields, in order: V gene, J gene, CDR3 protein.

v_call: TRBV7-2; j_call: TRBJ2-1; cdr3_aa: CASSTGLTPFF
v_call: TRBV19; j_call: TRBJ2-7; cdr3_aa: CASSIRRGLGYEQYF
v_call: TRBV5-1; j_call: TRBJ2-5; cdr3_aa: CASSVGQGAETQYF
v_call: TRBV9; j_call: TRBJ1-1; cdr3_aa: CASSPQVFGFSNTEAFF
v_call: TRBV12-3/TRBV12-4; j_call: TRBJ2-5; cdr3_aa: CASSFSEQETQYF
v_call: TRBV27; j_call: TRBJ1-4; cdr3_aa: CASSSGTVSNEKLFF
v_call: TRBV18; j_call: TRBJ1-2; cdr3_aa: CASSPSQGNYGYTF
v_call: TRBV7-8; j_call: TRBJ1-1; cdr3_aa: CASSHGRAQNTEAFF
v_call: TRBV27; j_call: TRBJ2-5; cdr3_aa: CASSSWTGETQYF
v_call: TRBV18; j_call: TRBJ1-2; cdr3_aa: CASSPPGQGSRGYTF
v_call: TRBV6-2/TRBV6-3; j_call: TRBJ2-1; cdr3_aa: CASSEVAGYEQFF
v_call: TRBV12-3/TRBV12-4; j_call: TRBJ1-5; cdr3_aa: CASSLALQPQHF
v_call: TRBV10-3; j_call: TRBJ1-1; cdr3_aa: CAIHPGGSAEAFF
v_call: TRBV6-2/TRBV6-3; j_call: TRBJ1-2; cdr3_aa: CASSPADRGGLGYTF
v_call: TRBV2; j_call: TRBJ2-3; cdr3_aa: CASSEDGATDTQYF
v_call: TRBV6-5; j_call: TRBJ1-1; cdr3_aa: CASSSPAEAFF
v_call: TRBV30; j_call: TRBJ2-3; cdr3_aa: CAWSFQGGTDTQYF
v_call: TRBV13; j_call: TRBJ2-3; cdr3_aa: CASRSTYGGGSDTQYF
v_call: TRBV3-1/TRBV3-2; j_call: TRBJ2-2; cdr3_aa: CASSQGSLAAGELFF
v_call: TRBV7-6; j_call: TRBJ2-7; cdr3_aa: CASSKDRGPYEQYF
v_call: TRBV6-5; j_call: TRBJ1-2; cdr3_aa: CASSYSTLQGVGYTF
v_call: TRBV5-1; j_call: TRBJ2-7; cdr3_aa: CASRQGTSGGYEQYF
v_call: TRBV28; j_call: TRBJ1-2; cdr3_aa: CASSLTGPVNGYTF
v_call: TRBV25-1; j_call: TRBJ1-1; cdr3_aa: CASSEKEDTEAFF
v_call: TRBV3-1/TRBV3-2; j_call: TRBJ1-2; cdr3_aa: CASSPDWGPNYGYTF